Described below is a single T cell receptor (beta chain) sequence and its context. The sample is drawn from a study of control samples from healthy donors and cancer patients. V shed 0 bases, J shed 4 bases, and the junction held 4 bases outside the gene matches. Germline V gives CDR1 ENHRY, CDR2 SYGVKD. The CDR3 runs to 16 residues. Only in-frame clones appear in the TCRdb table, and some are missing; sequencing was by immunoSEQ multiplex PCR. This table has around 130,000 clones, 89% appearing once. The receptor comes from a middle-aged man in good health. The rearrangement links TRBV10-3 to TRBJ2-2; 8 nucleotides line up with TRBD2. The specimen sequenced was blood. The CDR3 DNA is TGTGCCATCAGTGAGTCAGGTCTAGCGGGCACCGGGGAGCTGTTTTTT. It specifies CAISESGLAGTGELFF.